Listed below are T cell receptor beta chains from one sample, sequenced in a study of shared clonotypes between healthy human individuals. Repertoires were generated with immunoSEQ multiplex PCR, while TCRdb's copy carries only in-frame clones and drops some. The sample includes about 470,000 clones, about 76% of them seen just once. What was sequenced was PBMCs. These receptors came from a middle-aged woman in good health. Some clones in this sample may be carry-over from other donors' samples. Each CDR3 is given without its conserved first and last residue.

cdr3_length,j_call,v_call,cdr3_aa
10,TRBJ2-1,TRBV6-4,ASRGTADEQF
10,TRBJ2-3,TRBV5-1,ASSLDTDTQY
11,TRBJ2-5,TRBV6-1,ASREGGSETQY
11,TRBJ2-7,TRBV2,ASSMGQHYEQY
13,TRBJ1-5,TRBV2,ASSPGDWGNQPQH
11,TRBJ2-3,TRBV7-3,ASSATGTDTQY
11,TRBJ1-4,TRBV28,ASSFMGDEKLF
14,TRBJ2-7,TRBV4-1,ASSQPLSGNSYEQY
10,TRBJ2-7,TRBV12-5,ASGSNSYEQY
12,TRBJ1-1,TRBV7-9,ASSARSGNTEAF
15,TRBJ2-7,TRBV9,ASSVGTSGSSSYEQY
15,TRBJ2-2,TRBV5-1,ASSLAVGQSFTGELF
14,TRBJ1-1,TRBV4-1,ASSQVGQVGATEAF
11,TRBJ2-3,TRBV5-4,ASSSSGSDTQY
11,TRBJ2-1,TRBV29-1,SVATVSYNEQF
12,TRBJ2-2,TRBV7-2,ASSLAANTGELF
14,TRBJ2-5,TRBV5-1,ASSLHGSPEGETQY
12,TRBJ1-1,TRBV15,ATSSRGANTEAF
13,TRBJ1-2,TRBV18,ASSPSDRPQDGYT
12,TRBJ1-3,TRBV5-5,ASSYGSSGNTIY
15,TRBJ1-4,TRBV6-1,ASSEASAGGANEKLF
9,TRBJ1-1,TRBV6-1,ASSVKLEAF
11,TRBJ1-2,TRBV6-1,ASSELRSSGYT
13,TRBJ2-7,TRBV18,ASSPTGKDTYEQY
14,TRBJ2-1,TRBV9,ASSVTSGRGYNEQF
16,.,TRBV5-6,ASSSISRRRTNPYEQY
11,TRBJ2-5,TRBV2,ASSGQYQETQY
12,TRBJ2-3,TRBV30,AWIRATNTDTQY
13,TRBJ1-2,TRBV7-2,ASSFLGTRGHGYT
11,TRBJ2-1,TRBV18,ASSPPDSNEQF
15,TRBJ2-1,TRBV5-1,ASKLIFGTGGTDEQF
12,TRBJ1-1,TRBV5-1,ASSFQGPNTEAF
12,TRBJ2-1,TRBV7-9,ASSLRRAALEQF
13,TRBJ1-1,TRBV28,ASSLLGGLATEAF
13,TRBJ2-1,TRBV28,ATNSGRVFYNEQF
11,TRBJ1-5,TRBV18,ASSPIGDQPQH
10,TRBJ1-3,TRBV5-4,ASSLWGNTIY
13,TRBJ2-1,TRBV7-6,ASSLASGGYNEQF
13,TRBJ1-1,TRBV15,ATSRNTGRNTEAF
10,TRBJ1-2,TRBV21-1,TRTDANYGYT
13,TRBJ2-5,TRBV5-1,ASSSSDRGGETQY